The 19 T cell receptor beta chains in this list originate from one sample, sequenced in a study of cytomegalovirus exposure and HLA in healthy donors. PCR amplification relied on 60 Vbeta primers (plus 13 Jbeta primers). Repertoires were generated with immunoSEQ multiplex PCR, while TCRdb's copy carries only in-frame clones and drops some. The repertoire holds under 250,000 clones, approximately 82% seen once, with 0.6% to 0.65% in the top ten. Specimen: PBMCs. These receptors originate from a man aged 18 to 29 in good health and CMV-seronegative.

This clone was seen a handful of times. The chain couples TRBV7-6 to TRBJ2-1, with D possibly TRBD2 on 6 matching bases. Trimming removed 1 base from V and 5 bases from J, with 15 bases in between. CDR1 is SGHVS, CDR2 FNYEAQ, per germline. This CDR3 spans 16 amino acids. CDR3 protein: CASSLEVPRGNNEQFF. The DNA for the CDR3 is TGTGCCAGCAGCTTAGAGGTCCCCCGGGGGAACAATGAGCAGTTCTTC.

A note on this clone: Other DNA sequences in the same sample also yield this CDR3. CDR3 in amino acids: CASSLQGWGTDTQYF. In nucleotides, the CDR3 is TGTGCCAGCAGTCTACAGGGGTGGGGCACAGATACGCAGTATTTT. The V call is TRBV6-5, the J call TRBJ2-3; 7 nucleotides align to TRBD1. From germline, CDR1 is MNHEY and CDR2 SVGAGI. Trimming removed 5 bases from V and 1 base from J; junction bases left unmatched: 6. This CDR3 is built from 15 residues.

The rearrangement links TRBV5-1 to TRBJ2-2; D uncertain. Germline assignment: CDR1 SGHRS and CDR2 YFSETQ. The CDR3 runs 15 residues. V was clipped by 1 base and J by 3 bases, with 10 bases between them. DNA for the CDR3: TGCGCCAGCAGCTTGTTGGGCCCGTACACCGGGGAGCTGTTTTTT. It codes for CASSLLGPYTGELFF.

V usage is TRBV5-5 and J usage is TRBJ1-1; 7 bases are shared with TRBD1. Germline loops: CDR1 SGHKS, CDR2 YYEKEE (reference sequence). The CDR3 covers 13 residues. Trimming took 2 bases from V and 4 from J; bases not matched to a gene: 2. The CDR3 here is CASSFYRGTEAFF. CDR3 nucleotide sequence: TGTGCCAGCAGCTTCTACAGGGGCACTGAAGCTTTCTTT.

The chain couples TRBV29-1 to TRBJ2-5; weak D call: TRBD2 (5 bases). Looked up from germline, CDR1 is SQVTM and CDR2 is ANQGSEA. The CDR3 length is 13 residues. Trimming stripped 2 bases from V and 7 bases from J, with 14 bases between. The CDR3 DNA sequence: TGCAGCGTTGAAAGTAAATGGGAGAGGACCCAGTACTTC. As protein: CSVESKWERTQYF.

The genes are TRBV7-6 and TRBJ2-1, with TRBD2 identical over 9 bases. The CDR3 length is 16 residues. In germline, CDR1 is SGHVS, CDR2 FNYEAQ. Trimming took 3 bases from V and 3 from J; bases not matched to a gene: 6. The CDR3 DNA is TGTGCCAGCAGCTTGGAGACTAGCGGCCTCTACAATGAGCAGTTCTTC. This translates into CASSLETSGLYNEQFF.

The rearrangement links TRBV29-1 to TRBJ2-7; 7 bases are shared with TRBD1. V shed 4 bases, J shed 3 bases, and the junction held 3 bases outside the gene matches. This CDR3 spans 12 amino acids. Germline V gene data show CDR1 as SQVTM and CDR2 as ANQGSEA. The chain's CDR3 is CSVGGDSYEQYF. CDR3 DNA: TGCAGCGTTGGAGGGGACAGCTACGAGCAGTACTTC.

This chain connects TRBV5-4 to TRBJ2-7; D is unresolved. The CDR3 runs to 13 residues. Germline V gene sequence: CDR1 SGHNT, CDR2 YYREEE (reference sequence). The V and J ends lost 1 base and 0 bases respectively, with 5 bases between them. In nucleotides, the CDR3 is TGTGCCAGCAGCTTGCCAGACTCCTACGAGCAGTACTTC. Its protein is CASSLPDSYEQYF. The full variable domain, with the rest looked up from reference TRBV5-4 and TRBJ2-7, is ETGVTQSPTHLIKTRGQQVTLRCSSQSGHNTVSWYQQALGQGPQFIFQYYREEENGRGNFPPRFSGLQFPNYSSELNVNALELDDSALYLCASSLPDSYEQYFGPGTRLTVT.

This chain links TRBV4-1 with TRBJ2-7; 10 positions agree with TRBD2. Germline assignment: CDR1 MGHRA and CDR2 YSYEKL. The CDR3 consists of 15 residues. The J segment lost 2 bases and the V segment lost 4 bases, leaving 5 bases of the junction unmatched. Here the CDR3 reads CASSPLAGAPYEQYF. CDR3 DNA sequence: TGCGCCAGCAGCCCGCTAGCGGGGGCCCCCTACGAGCAGTACTTC.

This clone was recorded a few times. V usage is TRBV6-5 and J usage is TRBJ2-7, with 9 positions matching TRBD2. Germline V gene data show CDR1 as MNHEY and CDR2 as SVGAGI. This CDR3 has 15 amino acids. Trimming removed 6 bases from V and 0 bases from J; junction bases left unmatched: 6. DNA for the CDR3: TGTGCCAGCAGACTTCGGACTAGCGACTCCTACGAGCAGTACTTC. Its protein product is CASRLRTSDSYEQYF.

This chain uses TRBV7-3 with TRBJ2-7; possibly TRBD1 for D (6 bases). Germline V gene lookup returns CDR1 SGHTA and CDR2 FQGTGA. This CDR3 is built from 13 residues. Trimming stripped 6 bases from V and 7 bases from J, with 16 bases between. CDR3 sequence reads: CASSFVGGGEQYF. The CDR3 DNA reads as TGTGCCAGCAGTTTCGTAGGGGGTGGGGAGCAGTACTTC. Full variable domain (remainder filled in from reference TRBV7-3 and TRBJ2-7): GAGVSQTPSNKVTEKGKYVELRCDPISGHTALYWYRQSLGQGPEFLIYFQGTGAADDSGLPNDRFFAVRPEGSVSTLKIQRTERGDSAVYLCASSFVGGGEQYFGPGTRLTVT.

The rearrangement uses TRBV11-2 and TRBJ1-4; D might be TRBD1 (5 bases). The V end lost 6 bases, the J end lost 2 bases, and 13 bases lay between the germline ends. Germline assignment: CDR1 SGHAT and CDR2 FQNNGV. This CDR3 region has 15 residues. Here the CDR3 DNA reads TGTGCCAGCAGTTCGACTCGGGGGACTAATGAAAAACTGTTTTTT. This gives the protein CASSSTRGTNEKLFF.

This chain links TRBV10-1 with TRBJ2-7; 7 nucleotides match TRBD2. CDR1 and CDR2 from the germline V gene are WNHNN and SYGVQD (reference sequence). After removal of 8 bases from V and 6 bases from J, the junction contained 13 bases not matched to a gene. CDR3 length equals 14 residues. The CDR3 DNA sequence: TGCGCCAGCGTCGGCGGGGGAGAGGAGGCCGAGCAGTACTTC. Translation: CASVGGGEEAEQYF.

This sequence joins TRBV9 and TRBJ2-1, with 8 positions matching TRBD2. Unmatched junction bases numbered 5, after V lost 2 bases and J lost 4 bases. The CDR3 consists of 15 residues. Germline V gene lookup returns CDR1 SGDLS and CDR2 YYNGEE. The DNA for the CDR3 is TGTGCCAGCAGCGTTTTAACTAGCGGTTACAATGAGCAGTTCTTC. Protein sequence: CASSVLTSGYNEQFF.

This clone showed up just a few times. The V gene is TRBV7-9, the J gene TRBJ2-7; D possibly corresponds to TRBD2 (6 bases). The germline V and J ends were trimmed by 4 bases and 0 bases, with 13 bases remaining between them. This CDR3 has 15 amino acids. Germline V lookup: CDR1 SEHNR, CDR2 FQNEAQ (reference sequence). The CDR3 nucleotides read TGTGCCAGCAGCTCCCGGGACTCGAACTCCTACGAGCAGTACTTC. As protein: CASSSRDSNSYEQYF. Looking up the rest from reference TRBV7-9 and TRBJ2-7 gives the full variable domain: DTGVSQNPRHKITKRGQNVTFRCDPISEHNRLYWYRQTLGQGPEFLTYFQNEAQLEKSRLLSDRFSAERPKGSFSTLEIQRTEQGDSAMYLCASSSRDSNSYEQYFGPGTRLTVT.

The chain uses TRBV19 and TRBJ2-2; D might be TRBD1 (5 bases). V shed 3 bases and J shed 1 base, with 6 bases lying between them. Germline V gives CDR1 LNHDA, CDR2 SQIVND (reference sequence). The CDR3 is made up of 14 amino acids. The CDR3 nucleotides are TGTGCCAGTAGTATCCAGGGGAACACCGGGGAGCTGTTTTTT. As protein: CASSIQGNTGELFF.

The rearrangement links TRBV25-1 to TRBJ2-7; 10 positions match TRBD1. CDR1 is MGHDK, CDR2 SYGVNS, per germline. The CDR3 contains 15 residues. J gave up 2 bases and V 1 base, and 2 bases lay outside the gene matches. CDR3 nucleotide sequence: TGTGCCAGCAGTGAATGGGGACAGGGGACCTACGAGCAGTACTTC. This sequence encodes CASSEWGQGTYEQYF.

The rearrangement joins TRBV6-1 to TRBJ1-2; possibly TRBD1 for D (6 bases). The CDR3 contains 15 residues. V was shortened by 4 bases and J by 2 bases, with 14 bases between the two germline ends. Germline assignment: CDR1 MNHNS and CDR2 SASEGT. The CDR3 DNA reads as TGTGCCAGCAGTGGAGGGGGACCGGGAAACTATGGCTACACCTTC. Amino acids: CASSGGGPGNYGYTF.

This CDR3 is CAWSDYSSSSYNEQFF. The DNA of the CDR3 is TGTGCCTGGAGTGATTACTCGTCTAGCTCCTACAATGAGCAGTTCTTC. The chain links TRBV30 to TRBJ2-1; D gene uncertain. This CDR3 is 16 amino acids long. Germline V CDR1 and CDR2: GTSNPN, SVGIG (reference sequence). V dropped 1 base and J dropped 0 bases, with 13 bases sitting between them.